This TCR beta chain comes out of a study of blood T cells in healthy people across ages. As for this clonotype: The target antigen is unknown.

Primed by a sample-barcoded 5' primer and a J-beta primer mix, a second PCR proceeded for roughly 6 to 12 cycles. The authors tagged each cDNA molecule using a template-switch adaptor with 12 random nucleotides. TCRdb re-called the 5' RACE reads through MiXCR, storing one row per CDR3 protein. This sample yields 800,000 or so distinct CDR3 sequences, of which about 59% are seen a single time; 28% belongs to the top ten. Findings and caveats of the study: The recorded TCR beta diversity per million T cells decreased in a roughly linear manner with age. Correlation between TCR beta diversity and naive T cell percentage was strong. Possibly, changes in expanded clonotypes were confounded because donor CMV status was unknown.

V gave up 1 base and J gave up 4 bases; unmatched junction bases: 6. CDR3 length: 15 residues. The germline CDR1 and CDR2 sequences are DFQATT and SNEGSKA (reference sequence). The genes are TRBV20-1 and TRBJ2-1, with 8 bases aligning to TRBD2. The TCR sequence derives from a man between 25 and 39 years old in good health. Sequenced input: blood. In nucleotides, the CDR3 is TGCAGTGCTAGAGGGGGGGGACTAGATTACAATGAGCAGTTCTTC. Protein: CSARGGGLDYNEQFF.